This T cell receptor beta chain emerged from a study of cytomegalovirus exposure and HLA in healthy donors (dated by TCRdb to about 2017). At the level of the whole study: An earlier analysis of about 530 of the donors reported about 280 Gb of sequence data and some 110 million unique TCR beta sequences obtained from some 170 million T cells. Roughly 300 gigabases of sequencing data and 70 million to 95 million unique TCR sequences made up an early release that covered nearly 650 HLA-typed donors. The genetic ancestry cluster associated with self-reported Caucasian donors included approximately 85% of the roughly 360 genotyped donors. The aim of the study was to test whether cataloging public T cell receptors could identify signatures of past pathogen exposure. Using immunosequencing, the study profiled T cell repertoires from some 670 subjects and related those repertoires to cytomegalovirus serostatus. Besides the first cohort of around 700 subjects, a separate validation cohort made up of over 95 different subjects was used. The study combined high-throughput TCR immunosequencing, statistical association of individual TCRs with disease status, and machine learning to predict cytomegalovirus infection status. To study patterns of TCR occurrence, a later analysis re-analyzed previously published TCR beta repertoires from several hundred donors and added high-resolution HLA genotyping. Rather than drawing on any new phenotypic data, the later analysis identified candidate immune exposures from TCR beta sequences and the way those sequences occurred across donors. To decide whether each TCR beta V gene segment behaved as functional or pseudogenic, an earlier analysis of approximately 590 of the donors relied on high-throughput TCR beta sequencing. Donor age, sex, ethnicity and CMV serostatus were compiled alongside the repertoire data. Genome-wide SNP genotypes for about three fifths of the roughly 670 donors were used in a later genetic analysis, which treated that subset as a discovery cohort. Every repertoire in the discovery cohort had been generated on one and the same sequencing platform. HLA typing covered class I and class II loci at four-digit resolution. Typing coverage varied by locus: roughly 620-630 donors for A, B, C, DRB1 and DQB1; around 560 for DQA1; over 600 for DPA1; more than 450 for DPB1. Because of strong linkage in the cohort, roughly five DR-DQ haplotypes were treated as single units for association and clustering. Among around 400 genotyped donors of the cohort, an average of around 240,000 unique TCR beta nucleotide sequences were sequenced per donor, roughly 20% of them non-productive.

The receptor library was made with the immunoSEQ multiplex PCR assay. For the multiplex PCR, a mixture combining 60 forward primers for TCR Vbeta segments and 13 reverse primers for TCR Jbeta segments was used. The CDR3 region of rearranged TCR beta genes was amplified from genomic DNA with a multiplex PCR assay. On the Illumina HiSeq System, the amplified TCR beta libraries were sequenced as 87-base-pair reads. Turning to the authors' computational methods: A later analysis tallied some 79 million unique TCR beta chains across the 666 repertoires, and about 12 million of those chains were shared by two or more donors. Raw reads were error-corrected and collapsed into unique sequences with a nearest-neighbor algorithm that merged closely related sequences to remove PCR and sequencing errors. Alignment of CDR3 sequences to IMGT reference sequences was used to assign V, D and J gene segments. Each retained sequence needed at least a six-nucleotide match to both a V gene segment and a J gene segment. A rearrangement counted as productive if the CDR3 had no stop codons and remained in frame with V and J, and every other rearrangement counted as non-productive. Following IMGT convention, CDR3 was defined as the stretch from the second conserved V-encoded cysteine up to the conserved J-encoded phenylalanine. Sequences without an unambiguous match to a single V gene segment were excluded from the earlier analysis of about 630 of the donors. An earlier analysis of 587 of the donors called V segments functional above 56.7% productive rearrangements and segregating when the between-donor standard deviation exceeded 5%. To diagnose cytomegalovirus status from the catalog of TCR beta chain sequences, a statistical classification framework was built. V and J gene assignment, in a later analysis, came from comparing TCR nucleotide sequences with IMGT/GENE-DB human TR gene sequences. A later analysis assigned CDR3 sequences and most-parsimonious VDJ recombination scenarios with the TCRdist pipeline. In a later analysis, each TCR beta chain was defined by its CDR3 amino acid sequence together with its V-gene family, and reads without a unique V-gene family were excluded. A later analysis removed 550 to 700 highly shared, low-generation-probability nucleotide sequences to deal with suspected cross-contamination and a sequencing artifact. A later analysis calculated a clonal expansion index for each public chain from normalized within-repertoire ranks of inferred template counts. In a later analysis, generation probabilities were computed with a VDJ recombination model fitted to out-of-frame rearrangements, and the resulting probabilities were checked against IGoR. A later analysis scored TCR-TCR, TCR-HLA and TCR-CMV co-occurrence with hypergeometric tests, applying a repertoire-size bias correction to TCR pairs. A later analysis estimated false discovery rates by permuting HLA or CMV assignments 20 times. A later analysis grouped co-occurring TCRs with DBSCAN, adding TCRdist sequence similarity when clustering within HLA-allele-positive subsets. Repertoires with fewer than 30,000 or more than 120,000 public chains, plus five repertoires with anomalous nucleotide sharing, were excluded from co-occurrence clustering. In TCRdb, the immuneACCESS table is reduced to in-frame sequences with V and J assigned. These tables do not hold every clone; where another copy was compared, an unresolved V gene accounts for under half, and the others remain unexplained. The V and J calls and clone size were taken over from that table, and D and trimming were inferred from the DNA. Counted in this sample were tens of thousands of clones; roughly 82% of them appeared once. The ten largest clones represent more than 3% of the sample.

General conclusions and limits of the study: Strong co-occurrence of HLA alleles, especially DR and DQ, made assigning TCR associations to individual alleles difficult. In a later genetic analysis, fewer N-insertions in productive TCRs were reported among donors in an Asian-associated ancestry cluster than the approximately 710-donor mean. Specific HLA alleles were associated with over 15,000 TCR beta sequences at a false discovery rate of 0.05 in a later analysis. Immune exposure information for the cohort was limited to CMV serostatus. In an earlier analysis of approximately 590 of the donors, most TCR beta V segments appeared in productive rearrangements about 87% or about 30% of the time, broadly matching IMGT annotations. Most CMV-associated TCR beta chains appeared to be HLA-restricted in a later analysis, and the HLA associations seemed to be driven largely by CMV exposure. A later analysis found that TCR association rates varied across HLA loci, with DRB1 alleles showing the most associated TCRs and HLA-C alleles the fewest. The earlier analysis of around 600 of the donors excluded approximately 17 rarely observed V segments, including chromosome 9 orphons, because counts were too low. V-gene and J-gene trimming of TCR beta chains was associated with a missense DCLRE1C variant in a later genetic analysis, and the association was replicated in an independent cohort. The presence/absence analyses assumed that sequencing depth was roughly uniform across donors, and that assumption may not be true. Because HLA typing was unavailable for some donors at each locus, only the typed subset was used in association tests. In this cohort, only TCR beta chains were sequenced, and detectable features were limited by the absence of alpha or paired-chain data. While some public TCRs were present in many individuals, most TCR sequences turned up only very rarely across donors. A later analysis found that HLA-associated TCR beta chains were more clonally expanded and had lower generation probabilities than equally common non-associated chains. Linkage disequilibrium might explain the correlated functional status among segregating V segments, but an unknown experimental factor could not be ruled out. A later analysis reported that several top co-occurrence clusters appeared linked to parvovirus B19, influenza, CMV and Epstein-Barr virus. The 87-base-pair reads could not distinguish some IMGT-functional V segments, including TRBV6-2 and TRBV6-3, so those segments were excluded. It was suggested by the authors that the approach could potentially be generalized to other disease states and immunological phenotypes. A group of highly shared sequence variants was considered likely to be a technical artifact of the sequencing pipeline. A further reported finding was that TCR beta sequences accurately predicted the HLA-A and HLA-B alleles for most subjects in the first cohort. The classifier was reported to diagnose cytomegalovirus status with high specificity and sensitivity in both the original cohort and the validation cohort. Three of the identified cytomegalovirus-associated TCR beta chains were confirmed in vitro to be specific for cytomegalovirus antigens. In the study, 150 to 200 TCR beta chains were listed as associated with cytomegalovirus.

The cysteine opens and the phenylalanine closes a CDR3 of 17 amino acids. Only the CDR3 DNA stays, 51 bases, in frame from base 1. CDR1 and CDR2 were assigned from the germline V gene as SGHRS and YFSETQ. Trimming removed 5 bases from V and 4 bases from J, leaving 23 bases between the germline ends. Of note for this clone: This receptor's antigen is unknown. No base qualities exist here, and no much larger clone lies one base off it.

The cohort comprised hundreds of healthy bone marrow donors. All cohort members were sampled while nominally healthy, although unrecorded immune exposures were likely present. The donor was CMV seropositive and was included in the group of 289 seropositive cohort members. Each donor provided a peripheral blood sample, and peripheral blood mononuclear cells were used for TCR beta sequencing. Genomic DNA extraction from the blood cell samples was performed with the Qiagen DNeasy Blood Extraction Kit. The receptor comes from a man aged 25 to 40 in good health and CMV-seropositive. The sequenced sample consisted of PBMCs. Recombination linked TRBV5-1 to TRBJ2-3; TRBD2 is perhaps the D gene, given 6 matching bases. The CDR3 corresponds to CASRGRMDYTLPDTQYF. The sequenced DNA is TGCGCCAGCAGGGGTCGTATGGACTACACTCTTCCAGATACGCAGTATTTT. Reference TRBV5-1 and TRBJ2-3 genes cover what lies past the CDR3, so the full variable domain is KAGVTQTPRYLIKTRGQQVTLSCSPISGHRSVSWYQQTPGQGLQFLFEYFSETQRNKGNFPGRFSGRQFSNSRSEMNVSTLELGDSALYLCASRGRMDYTLPDTQYFGPGTRLTVL.